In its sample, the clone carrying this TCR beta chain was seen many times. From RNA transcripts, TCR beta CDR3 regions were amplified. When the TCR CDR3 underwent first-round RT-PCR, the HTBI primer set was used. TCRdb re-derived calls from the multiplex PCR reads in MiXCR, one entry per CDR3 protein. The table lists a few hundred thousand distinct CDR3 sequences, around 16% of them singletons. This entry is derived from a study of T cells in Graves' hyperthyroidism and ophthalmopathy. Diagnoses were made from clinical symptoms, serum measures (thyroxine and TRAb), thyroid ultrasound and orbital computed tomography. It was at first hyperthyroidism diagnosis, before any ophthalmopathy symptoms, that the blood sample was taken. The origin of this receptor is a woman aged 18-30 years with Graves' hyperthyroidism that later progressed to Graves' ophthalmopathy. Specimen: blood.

CDR3 nucleotides: TGTGCCAGCAGTCCCAGACGTACCGGGGAGCTGTTTTTT. Protein: CASSPRRTGELFF. The chain uses TRBV28 and TRBJ2-2; D is unclear. V lost 5 bases to trimming and J lost 5 bases, with 9 bases between them. The CDR3 spans 13 residues. The germline CDR1 and CDR2 sequences are MDHEN and SYDVKM.